Below are 27 T cell receptor beta chains sequenced from a single sample in a study of T cell responses to AZD1222 COVID-19 vaccine. Assay: immunoSEQ multiplex PCR; the TCRdb copy retains only in-frame clones and omits some. Of around 110,000 clones in the sample, about 90% were seen once. The sample was peripheral blood, taken 28 days after the second AZD1222 dose. The receptors were gathered from an adult who received the AZD1222 COVID-19 vaccine.

This clone appeared once. The chain uses TRBV28 and TRBJ2-4; D gene uncertain. V dropped 4 bases and J dropped 8 bases, with 18 bases sitting between them. The germline V gene encodes CDR1 MDHEN and CDR2 SYDVKM. This CDR3 has 15 amino acids. This CDR3 reads CASSSYYNERDIQYF. CDR3 DNA: TGTGCCAGCAGTTCCTACTACAATGAAAGAGACATTCAGTACTTC.

This chain connects TRBV19 to TRBJ2-5; the D gene is possibly TRBD2 (5 bases). Germline CDR1 reads LNHDA; CDR2 reads SQIVND (reference sequence). Trimming pared 5 bases from V and 5 bases from J, leaving 12 bases between. The CDR3 runs 13 residues. CDR3 sequence (DNA): TGTGCCAGTAGTCTAACTAGAGGCGAGACCCAGTACTTC. It specifies CASSLTRGETQYF.

This clone has only one observation. The chain employs TRBV3-1 (or the pseudogene TRBV3-2) and TRBJ2-3; D might be TRBD1 (6 bases). Between the trimmed V and J ends, which lost 5 bases and 0 bases, there was a span of 18 bases. The CDR3 runs to 17 residues. The germline gives CDR1 LGHDT, CDR2 YNNKEL (reference sequence). DNA for the CDR3: TGTGCCAGCAGCGTTCTCCGGGACACCCAAAGCACAGATACGCAGTATTTT. It yields the protein CASSVLRDTQSTDTQYF.

CDR3: CASSLRTGAPNTEAFF. CDR3 DNA sequence: TGTGCCAGCAGCCTCCGGACAGGGGCGCCGAACACTGAAGCTTTCTTT. The chain recombines TRBV7-2 with TRBJ1-1; 9 bases align to TRBD1. The germline V gene has CDR1 SGHTA and CDR2 FQGNSA. V trimming: 5 bases; J trimming: 1 base; junction bases outside the gene matches: 8. The CDR3 is 16 residues long.

This CDR3 reads CASSEIGYQETQYF. Written as DNA, the CDR3 is TGTGCCAGCAGTGAAATAGGATACCAAGAGACCCAGTACTTC. The rearrangement links TRBV6-1 to TRBJ2-5; D remains ambiguous. CDR1 and CDR2 from the germline V gene are MNHNS and SASEGT. This CDR3 spans 14 amino acids. The germline V and J ends were trimmed by 2 bases and 0 bases, with 7 bases remaining between them.

This chain connects TRBV27 to TRBJ1-4, with D uncertain. Trimming removed 3 bases at V and 4 bases at J, with 9 bases between. CDR3 size: 14 residues. The germline V gene encodes CDR1 MNHEY and CDR2 SMNVEV (reference sequence). Written as DNA, the CDR3 is TGTGCCAGCAGTTTTACCACCTATAATGAAAAACTGTTTTTT. It codes for CASSFTTYNEKLFF.

The chain couples TRBV27 to TRBJ2-5; D might be TRBD1 (6 bases). V was clipped by 2 bases and J by 5 bases, with 15 bases between them. Germline V gene sequence: CDR1 MNHEY, CDR2 SMNVEV (reference sequence). The CDR3 is made up of 15 amino acids. DNA for the CDR3: TGTGCCAGCAGTTTAAGCCCCGGACAGATGGAGACCCAGTACTTC. The encoded protein is CASSLSPGQMETQYF.

The DNA for the CDR3 is TGTGCCAGCAGTTCGCCCACTAGCGGGAGACCCACAGATACGCAGTATTTT. Amino acid sequence: CASSSPTSGRPTDTQYF. This sequence joins TRBV27 and TRBJ2-3, with 11 bases fitting TRBD2. This CDR3 is built from 17 residues. J gave up 2 bases and V 4 bases, and 8 bases lay outside the gene matches. Germline V gene data show CDR1 as MNHEY and CDR2 as SMNVEV (reference sequence).

This chain connects TRBV28 to TRBJ1-3; D uncertain. The CDR3 is made up of 15 amino acids. Germline V lookup: CDR1 MDHEN, CDR2 SYDVKM. Trimming took off 11 bases at V and 4 bases at J, with 21 bases between the two ends. The CDR3 spells CASRPRTPMGNTIYF. The CDR3, as DNA: TGTGCCTCCCGCCCTCGCACCCCAATGGGAAACACCATATATTTT. Full variable domain (rest looked up from reference TRBV28 and TRBJ1-3): DVKVTQSSRYLVKRTGEKVFLECVQDMDHENMFWYRQDPGLGLRLIYFSYDVKMKEKGDIPEGYSVSREKKERFSLILESASTNQTSMYLCASRPRTPMGNTIYFGEGSWLTVV.

V is TRBV13 and J is TRBJ2-3; D gene uncertain. The germline V gene encodes CDR1 PRHDT and CDR2 FYEKMQ (reference sequence). CDR3 length equals 17 residues. Deletions cut 1 base from V and 2 bases from J, with 16 bases between. CDR3 nucleotide sequence: TGTGCCAGCAGCTTAGCGAAGGTCGTAGGTCACACAGATACGCAGTATTTT. Residues: CASSLAKVVGHTDTQYF.

The genes are TRBV6-5 and TRBJ2-1, with TRBD2 matching over 9 bases. J gave up 6 bases and V 4 bases, and 7 bases lay outside the gene matches. CDR1 and CDR2 (germline): MNHEY, SVGAGI. The CDR3 extends over 15 amino acids. This chain's CDR3 is CASSSDSGGPNEQFF. For the CDR3, the DNA is TGTGCCAGCAGTTCGGACAGCGGGGGGCCCAATGAGCAGTTCTTC.

The V gene is TRBV7-2, the J gene TRBJ1-5; D gene unclear. The CDR3 has 15 residues. The V gene's germline CDR1 is SGHTA and CDR2 FQGNSA. Trimming took 5 bases from V and 4 from J, leaving 15 bases between them. CDR3 nucleotide sequence: TGTGCCAGCAGCCCGGACGGACGGCCAAATCAGCCCCAGCATTTT. Translation gives CASSPDGRPNQPQHF.

The rearrangement joins TRBV2 to TRBJ1-5; D gene ambiguous. The CDR3 sequence is 18 residues long. The germline V gene encodes CDR1 SNHLY and CDR2 FYNNEI. V gave up 2 bases and J gave up 0 bases, with 17 bases separating them. The CDR3 region is CASSEQASGLYSNQPQHF. The DNA of the CDR3 is TGTGCCAGCAGTGAACAGGCTAGTGGATTATATAGCAATCAGCCCCAGCATTTT.

V gene TRBV4-1 combines with J gene TRBJ1-4; 9 positions match TRBD1. Germline trimming cut 0 bases from V and 6 bases from J; bases unmatched to any gene: 2. CDR3 length: 15 residues. Germline CDR1 MGHRA, CDR2 YSYEKL. DNA of the CDR3: TGCGCCAGCAGCCAAGATCGGACAGGGGATGAAAAACTGTTTTTT. Protein: CASSQDRTGDEKLFF.

The J gene is TRBJ1-5, the V gene TRBV27; D is undetermined. Germline-derived CDR1 and CDR2 are MNHEY and SMNVEV (reference sequence). The CDR3 is 14 residues long. V was cut by 3 bases and J by 3 bases, with 9 bases left in between. CDR3 sequence: CASSFTDTNQPQHF. Here the CDR3 DNA reads TGTGCCAGCAGTTTCACGGATACCAATCAGCCCCAGCATTTT.

V and J are TRBV28 and TRBJ2-5; 11 nucleotides agree with TRBD2. The trim removed 5 bases at V and 5 bases at J, leaving 16 bases unmatched. This CDR3 has 18 residues. Germline loops: CDR1 MDHEN, CDR2 SYDVKM. For the CDR3, the DNA is TGTGCCAGCAGTATAAGCCGGACTAGCGGGCACAATAGGGAGACCCAGTACTTC. Translated: CASSISRTSGHNRETQYF.

This chain links TRBV11-2 with TRBJ1-1; 9 nucleotides align to TRBD1. CDR3 length equals 13 residues. V shed 5 bases and J 11 bases; nucleotides not matched to a gene: 9. CDR1 SGHAT and CDR2 FQNNGV come from the germline V gene. The CDR3 DNA reads as TGTGCCAGCAGCACCGACCGACAGGGGGGGGCTTTCTTT. It encodes CASSTDRQGGAFF.

This rearrangement joins TRBV9 to TRBJ2-5; 8 bases are shared with TRBD2. V gave up 6 bases and J gave up 5 bases; unmatched junction bases: 12. CDR3 length: 15 residues. In germline, CDR1 is SGDLS, CDR2 YYNGEE. The CDR3 DNA sequence: TGTGCCAGCACGGAACGGGAGGGCCTAAGGGAGACCCAGTACTTC. Protein: CASTEREGLRETQYF.

This chain links TRBV28 with TRBJ1-1, with 8 bases that match TRBD1. J gave up 10 bases and V 10 bases, and 11 bases lay outside the gene matches. Germline V gene sequence: CDR1 MDHEN, CDR2 SYDVKM. The CDR3 is made up of 12 amino acids. This CDR3 is CATKQGVFGAFF. In DNA, the CDR3 is TGTGCCACCAAACAGGGGGTGTTCGGAGCTTTCTTT.

The chain carries TRBV7-8 and TRBJ2-1; D is uncertain. This CDR3 comprises 15 residues. Deletions cut 5 bases from V and 1 base from J, with 12 bases between. Germline V CDR1 and CDR2: SGHVS, FQNEAQ. DNA for the CDR3: TGTGCCAGCAGCCCCCGGACCGAGTCCTACAATGAGCAGTTCTTC. Translated, it gives CASSPRTESYNEQFF.

The chain recombines TRBV28 with TRBJ1-1, with D tentatively TRBD1 (5 bases). Germline CDR1 is MDHEN and CDR2 is SYDVKM. This CDR3 is built from 14 residues. V was trimmed by 2 bases and J by 4 bases, leaving 11 bases between them. Here the CDR3 DNA reads TGTGCCAGCAGTTTAGCAGGGTTCGTCACTGAAGCTTTCTTT. Translated, it gives CASSLAGFVTEAFF.

This clone has only a few counts. V and J are TRBV6-2 or TRBV6-3 and TRBJ1-2; D call uncertain. The V gene lost 0 bases and the J gene lost 8 bases, with 4 bases spanning the gap. CDR1 MNHEY and CDR2 SVGEGT come from the germline V gene. CDR3 length: 11 amino acids. The CDR3 region is CASSYSSGYTF. The CDR3 DNA sequence: TGTGCCAGCAGTTACTCGAGCGGCTACACCTTC.

The chain carries TRBV27 and TRBJ2-3; TRBD2 matches 13 bases. The trim removed 5 bases at V and 4 bases at J, leaving 6 bases unmatched. CDR1 and CDR2 from the germline V gene are MNHEY and SMNVEV (reference sequence). CDR3 length equals 16 residues. The CDR3 coding sequence is TGTGCCAGCAGTCTACTAGCGGGAGGGCCCGCAGATACGCAGTATTTT. Translation gives CASSLLAGGPADTQYF.

This clone showed up just a few times. The rearrangement joins TRBV7-9 to TRBJ1-2, with D possibly being TRBD1 (5 bases). V was clipped by 5 bases and J by 4 bases, with 14 bases between them. CDR1 is SEHNR, CDR2 FQNEAQ, per germline (reference sequence). The CDR3 is 14 residues long. CDR3 in DNA: TGTGCCAGCAGCCCGGAGACAGTACGCTATGGCTACACCTTC. This translates into CASSPETVRYGYTF.

The rearrangement links TRBV9 to TRBJ1-2, with D hard to call. CDR3 length equals 13 residues. Germline-derived CDR1 and CDR2 are SGDLS and YYNGEE. V lost 2 bases and J 14 bases, leaving 19 bases between the germline ends. CDR3 bases: TGTGCCAGCAGCGTTACGGATTCTGGGAGATTAACCTTC. This codes for CASSVTDSGRLTF.

The V and J genes are TRBV12-3 or TRBV12-4 and TRBJ2-1, with D hard to call. Trimming cost V 3 bases and J 11 bases, with 8 bases left between them. The CDR3 has 11 residues. CDR3 in DNA: TGTGCCAGCAGTTTTTCGACACAGCAGTTCTTC. This encodes CASSFSTQQFF.

This rearrangement joins TRBV25-1 to TRBJ2-5; perhaps TRBD1 as D (7 bases). This CDR3 spans 14 amino acids. CDR1 is MGHDK, CDR2 SYGVNS, per germline. Trimming removed 6 bases at V and 5 bases at J, with 16 bases between. The CDR3 DNA sequence: TGTGCCAGCAGAAACGAGGGGGCGGGGGAGACCCAGTACTTC. This gives the protein CASRNEGAGETQYF. The whole variable domain, filled in from reference TRBV25-1 and TRBJ2-5, reads EADIYQTPRYLVIGTGKKITLECSQTMGHDKMYWYQQDPGMELHLIHYSYGVNSTEKGDLSSESTVSRIRTEHFPLTLESARPSHTSQYLCASRNEGAGETQYFGPGTRLLVL.